This TCR beta chain was identified during a study of resident and recirculating memory T cells in vitiligo. Repertoires were generated with immunoSEQ multiplex PCR, while TCRdb's copy carries only in-frame clones and drops some. The sample carries fewer than 80,000 clones, approximately 90% recorded once. General study findings and limits: Different lesions suggested infiltration by different T cell clones.

This CDR3 has 14 amino acids. CDR1 is SGDLS and CDR2 is YYNGEE in the germline V gene. V shed 3 bases and J shed 5 bases, with 14 bases lying between them. This clone has just a few counts. The antigen is undetermined. V gene TRBV9 combines with J gene TRBJ1-1, with D tentatively TRBD1 (5 bases). Material for sequencing was blood. The source of this sequence is a male donor with vitiligo. The CDR3: CASSGQGLGTEAFF. The CDR3 DNA is TGTGCCAGCAGCGGTCAGGGTTTGGGAACTGAAGCTTTCTTT.